This T cell receptor beta chain came from a study of cytomegalovirus exposure and HLA in healthy donors. As for the study in general: One earlier analysis, a look at roughly 170 million T cells, found 117 million unique TCR beta sequences.

V shed 4 bases and J 11 bases; nucleotides not matched to a gene: 9. The CDR3 extends over 15 amino acids. Germline V lookup: CDR1 SGHTA, CDR2 FQGNSA. Primers for the PCR totalled 60 Vbeta and 13 Jbeta. TCRdb's table, derived via immunoSEQ multiplex PCR, lists solely in-frame clones and lacks some. The data hold more than 200,000 clones, with under 80% observed a single time. The sequencing input was PBMCs. The TCR comes from a girl between 2 and 10 years old in good health and CMV-seronegative. V and J are TRBV7-2 and TRBJ2-4, with TRBD1 matching over 12 bases. The CDR3 protein is CASSSPGQGATVQYF. CDR3 DNA sequence: TGTGCCAGCAGCTCGCCGGGACAGGGGGCTACGGTTCAGTACTTC. Full variable domain (rest looked up from reference TRBV7-2 and TRBJ2-4): GAGVSQSPSNKVTEKGKDVELRCDPISGHTALYWYRQSLGQGLEFLIYFQGNSAPDKSGLPSDRFSAERTGGSVSTLTIQRTQQEDSAVYLCASSSPGQGATVQYFGAGTRLSVL.